Listed here are 13 T cell receptor beta chains from one sample, sequenced in a study of tumor-infiltrating lymphocytes in primary liver carcinoma. The template, roughly 510 ng total RNA, yielded TCR beta cDNA made with a constant-region primer. TCR beta libraries came from three nested multiplex PCR rounds using slightly modified ARM-PCR. Each of the first two PCR rounds ran about 9 cycles with TRBV1-TRBV30 forward and C-beta reverse primers. TCRdb re-analysed the multiplex PCR reads in MiXCR, keeping a single row per CDR3 protein. The sample yields about 320,000 distinct CDR3 sequences, around 50% seen once. They got blood RNA out of unsorted whole blood and also pulled out germline DNA. Sequencing used peripheral blood. These TCRs come from a woman aged 25-40 years with primary liver carcinoma and hepatitis B virus infection.

Regarding this clonotype: This may stem from a read error, because a much larger clone lies one nucleotide away. The V gene is TRBV4-3, the J gene TRBJ2-1, with D unresolved. This CDR3 region has 14 residues. Germline V gene lookup returns CDR1 LGHNA and CDR2 YSLEER. CDR3 coding DNA: TGCGCCAACAGCCAAAATCAACCCTACAATGAGCAGTTCTTC. This codes for CANSQNQPYNEQFF.

This clonotype was seen just once. The V call is TRBV11-1, the J call TRBJ2-1; 7 bases line up with TRBD1. V gave up 3 bases and J gave up 8 bases; unmatched junction bases: 10. Germline CDR1 reads SGHAT; CDR2 reads FQDESV (reference sequence). There are 15 residues in the CDR3. The CDR3 spells CASSFQTGESYEQFF. The CDR3 coding sequence is TGTGCCAGCAGCTTCCAAACAGGGGAGAGCTATGAGCAGTTCTTC.

V is TRBV4-1 and J is TRBJ2-1; D is unresolved. V lost 0 bases, J lost 10 bases, and 16 bases lay in between. Per germline, CDR1 MGHRA and CDR2 YSYEKL. This CDR3 contains 15 residues. The chain's CDR3 is CASSQDLSNDLEQFF. Written as DNA, the CDR3 is TGCGCCAGCAGCCAAGACCTATCAAACGACCTGGAGCAGTTCTTC.

The sample holds many counts of this clonotype. The rearrangement links TRBV4-1 to TRBJ2-1, with 8 bases fitting TRBD2. CDR1 and CDR2 (germline): MGHRA, YSYEKL. The trim removed 5 bases at V and 5 bases at J, leaving 5 bases unmatched. CDR3 length: 14 amino acids. CDR3 coding DNA: TGCGCCAGCAGCAGAACTAGCGGTAACAATGAGCAGTTCTTC. As protein: CASSRTSGNNEQFF.

This clonotype has a count of ten or more. V usage is TRBV4-3 and J usage is TRBJ2-7; 11 bases align to TRBD2. Germline values: CDR1 LGHNA, CDR2 YSLEER. This CDR3 is built from 16 residues. V shed 8 bases and J 5 bases; nucleotides not matched to a gene: 14. The CDR3 nucleotides are TGCGCCAGCGTTAAAGCGAGGGGTAGCGGGAGGGACGAGCAGTACTTC. Its protein is CASVKARGSGRDEQYF.

As regards this clonotype: This sequence may be a read error, since a much larger clone differs from it by one base. The chain recombines TRBV6-2 or TRBV6-3 with TRBJ2-2; D is possibly TRBD2 (5 bases). Trimming took off 2 bases at V and 6 bases at J, with 10 bases between the two ends. Germline values: CDR1 MNHEY, CDR2 SVGEGT. CDR3 length: 14 amino acids. CDR3 sequence reads: CASSYGGCPGELFF. Here the CDR3 DNA reads TGTGCCAGCAGTTACGGCGGGTGTCCCGGGGAGCTGTTTTTT.

This chain joins TRBV29-1 and TRBJ1-2; 9 bases align to TRBD1. This CDR3 has 14 amino acids. With 5 bases clipped from V and 2 bases from J, the junction kept 6 bases outside the gene matches. The germline V gene has CDR1 SQVTM and CDR2 ANQGSEA. CDR3: CSVCGTGLNYGYTF. CDR3 coding DNA: TGCAGCGTTTGTGGGACAGGGCTCAACTATGGCTACACCTTC.

Notes on this clonotype: A much larger clone sits a single nucleotide away, making a read error possible. This chain joins TRBV6-1 and TRBJ1-2, with TRBD1 identical over 8 bases. This CDR3 region has 13 residues. The germline gives CDR1 MNHNS, CDR2 SASEGT. The CDR3, as DNA: TGTGTCAGCCGACGACAGGGGACGTACGGCTACACCTTC. Encoded protein: CVSRRQGTYGYTF.

In its sample, this clonotype was seen a few times. V gene TRBV5-5 combines with J gene TRBJ1-2; TRBD1 might be the D (6 bases). Germline V gene sequence: CDR1 SGHKS, CDR2 YYEKEE (reference sequence). V was pared by 0 bases and J by 2 bases, with 11 bases between. The CDR3 is 15 residues long. CDR3 coding DNA: TGTGCCAGCAGCTTGGCCGGCGGGGGCAACTATGGCTACACCTTC. Amino acid sequence: CASSLAGGGNYGYTF.

The chain links TRBV11-2 to TRBJ2-1, with 10 bases fitting TRBD2. The end of the DNA is better explained by TRBJ2-7, so the J call may be wrong. Per the germline V gene, CDR1 is SGHAT and CDR2 is FQNNGV. The CDR3 runs to 17 residues. This CDR3 is CASSLRGAGGSYNEQYF. For the CDR3, the DNA is TGTGCCAGCAGCCTAAGGGGAGCGGGAGGGTCATACAATGAGCAGTACTTC.

This clonotype was seen ten or more times. A read error is possible here, since a much larger clone lies one base away. This rearrangement joins TRBV12-3 or TRBV12-4 to TRBJ2-6; no clear D gene. The V and J ends lost 6 bases and 0 bases respectively, with 6 bases between them. This CDR3 has 14 amino acids. This CDR3 reads CASSPSSGANVLTF. The CDR3 DNA sequence: TGTGCCAGCAGCCCCAGCTCTGGGGCCAACGTCCTGACTTTC.

Turning to this clonotype: Mismatch with germline at one junction end may stem from a read error. The gene calls are TRBV6-6 and TRBJ2-7; 9 bases are a match to TRBD1. The CDR3 is 21 residues long. Looked up from germline, CDR1 is MNHNY and CDR2 is SVGAGI (reference sequence). DNA of the CDR3: TGTGCCAGCACTTACCGACCCGGCATGGGACAGGGTATTAGAGGCTCCTACGAGCAGTACTTC. It yields the protein CASTYRPGMGQGIRGSYEQYF.

Remarks on this clonotype: This clone may be a read error of a much larger clone one base away. The genes are TRBV13 and TRBJ2-1; D uncertain. Germline CDR1 and CDR2: PRHDT and FYEKMQ (reference sequence). This CDR3 has 13 amino acids. The CDR3 DNA is TGTGGCAGCAGCTTAGGTCCCCCTGCCCTTCAGTTCTTC. As protein: CGSSLGPPALQFF.